These 28 T cell receptor beta chains came from one sample sequenced in a study of shared clonotypes between healthy human individuals. The naive CD8 population came from CD45RO-negative cells selected for CCR7, without terminally differentiated effector memory CD45RA+ cells. The table came from immunoSEQ multiplex PCR; TCRdb's copy has only in-frame clones and leaves some out. The repertoire holds millions of clones, about 95% seen once, with 0.85% to 1.3% in the top ten. What was sequenced was naive CD8+ T cells sorted from blood. The receptors derive from a man aged 18-30 years in good health.

This clone was counted only a few times. The chain combines TRBV7-2 with TRBJ2-2, with TRBD2 identical over 8 bases. Losses at the gene ends were 7 bases for V and 3 bases for J; bases not matched to a gene: 7. Germline CDR1 is SGHTA and CDR2 is FQGNSA. This CDR3 is 15 amino acids long. CDR3 DNA sequence: TGTGCCAGCAAAAACGCGGGACTAGACACCGGGGAGCTGTTTTTT. Amino acids: CASKNAGLDTGELFF.

The J gene is TRBJ2-7, the V gene TRBV28, with unresolved D. CDR1 is MDHEN and CDR2 is SYDVKM in the germline V gene. This CDR3 comprises 11 residues. Deletions cut 4 bases from V and 7 bases from J, with 8 bases between. CDR3 region: CASSWPGEQYF. CDR3 DNA: TGTGCCAGCAGTTGGCCTGGGGAGCAGTACTTC.

J is TRBJ2-7 and V is TRBV4-3; 7 bases are shared with TRBD1. The CDR3 is 14 amino acids. Germline CDR1 and CDR2: LGHNA and YSLEER. The V gene end was trimmed by 4 bases and the J gene end by 7 bases; junction bases not matched to a gene: 10. CDR3 sequence (DNA): TGCGCCAGCAGCCGAATACAGGGGTTCGGGGAGCAGTACTTC. Amino acid sequence: CASSRIQGFGEQYF.

This clone was recorded a few times. The identical CDR3 is also encoded by other nucleotide sequences in the sample. V and J are TRBV7-9 and TRBJ2-7; possibly TRBD1 for D (6 bases). The CDR3 is made up of 14 amino acids. V dropped 3 bases and J dropped 0 bases, with 9 bases sitting between them. Germline V gene sequence: CDR1 SEHNR, CDR2 FQNEAQ (reference sequence). The CDR3 here is CASSFRDNSYEQYF. The CDR3 DNA reads TGTGCCAGCAGCTTCCGGGACAACTCCTACGAGCAGTACTTC.

The chain carries TRBV4-3 and TRBJ1-1; D call uncertain. Per germline, CDR1 LGHNA and CDR2 YSLEER. The CDR3 consists of 18 residues. V was shortened by 1 base and J by 0 bases, with 18 bases between the two germline ends. The CDR3 protein is CASSQVTMVVGLNTEAFF. CDR3 sequence (DNA): TGCGCCAGCAGCCAAGTTACGATGGTGGTGGGGTTGAACACTGAAGCTTTCTTT.

The chain has TRBV6-5 and TRBJ1-2; 8 nucleotides match TRBD1. The CDR3 covers 16 residues. Trimming removed 0 bases from V and 5 bases from J; junction bases left unmatched: 8. The germline V gene encodes CDR1 MNHEY and CDR2 SVGAGI. The CDR3 sequence is CASSYSKRTGWYGYTF. The CDR3, as DNA: TGTGCCAGCAGTTACTCGAAAAGGACAGGGTGGTATGGCTACACCTTC.

The table lists this clone with a count of one. This chain joins TRBV2 and TRBJ1-1; D not resolved. The CDR3 contains 15 residues. V lost 3 bases and J lost 1, with 12 bases in between. Germline lookup yields CDR1 SNHLY and CDR2 FYNNEI. The CDR3 DNA follows: TGTGCCAGCAGTGACTCCATCACGGGGAACACTGAAGCTTTCTTT. This sequence encodes CASSDSITGNTEAFF.

J is TRBJ1-1 and V is TRBV6-5; perhaps TRBD1 as D (6 bases). Per the germline V gene, CDR1 is MNHEY and CDR2 is SVGAGI. The CDR3 contains 12 residues. The V end was cut by 6 bases, the J end by 5 bases, with 10 bases between. CDR3: CASRSTGTEAFF. CDR3 DNA: TGTGCCAGCAGATCCACAGGGACTGAAGCTTTCTTT.

The chain combines TRBV6-6 with TRBJ1-4; D is undetermined. The length of the CDR3 is 13 residues. V lost 5 bases and J lost 4, with 8 bases in between. Germline CDR1 and CDR2: MNHNY and SVGAGI (reference sequence). Here the CDR3 reads CASSLHDNEKLFF. CDR3 nucleotide sequence: TGTGCCAGCAGTCTACACGATAATGAAAAACTGTTTTTT.

V usage is TRBV9 and J usage is TRBJ2-3; 9 bases agree with TRBD2. V lost 0 bases and J lost 3; bases outside the gene matches: 8. There are 17 residues in the CDR3. Germline V CDR1 and CDR2: SGDLS, YYNGEE. The CDR3 DNA sequence: TGTGCCAGCAGCGTAGCTCGAGATAGCGGGGGTACAGATACGCAGTATTTT. This codes for CASSVARDSGGTDTQYF. Full variable domain (missing parts from reference TRBV9 and TRBJ2-3): DSGVTQTPKHLITATGQRVTLRCSPRSGDLSVYWYQQSLDQGLQFLIQYYNGEERAKGNILERFSAQQFPDLHSELNLSSLELGDSALYFCASSVARDSGGTDTQYFGPGTRLTVL.

The rearrangement links TRBV29-1 to TRBJ1-5; no clear D gene. The CDR3 extends over 16 amino acids. Trimming shortened V by 0 bases and J by 16 bases, and 28 bases separated the two germline ends. The V gene's germline CDR1 is SQVTM and CDR2 ANQGSEA. CDR3 amino acids: CSVEDLRGDQALHKHF. The CDR3, as DNA: TGCAGCGTTGAAGATCTTCGGGGTGATCAGGCTCTCCATAAACATTTT.

A word on this clone: The identical CDR3 is also encoded by other nucleotide sequences in the sample. The V gene is TRBV9, the J gene TRBJ2-5; D is unclear. The CDR3 consists of 13 residues. Germline loops: CDR1 SGDLS, CDR2 YYNGEE. Trimming took off 3 bases at V and 2 bases at J, with 8 bases between the two ends. Here the CDR3 DNA reads TGTGCCAGCAGCGGGGCTGATCAAGAGACCCAGTACTTC. Its protein is CASSGADQETQYF.

The J gene is TRBJ2-5, the V gene TRBV27; 12 nucleotides align to TRBD2. V shed 5 bases and J 2 bases; nucleotides not matched to a gene: 3. CDR1 MNHEY and CDR2 SMNVEV come from the germline V gene (reference sequence). The CDR3 is 15 residues long. For the CDR3, the DNA is TGTGCCAGCAGTGGACTAGCGGGGTTACAAGAGACCCAGTACTTC. It yields the protein CASSGLAGLQETQYF.

The rearrangement links TRBV5-1 to TRBJ2-7, with 8 bases aligning to TRBD1. Germline V lookup: CDR1 SGHRS, CDR2 YFSETQ. The CDR3 spans 16 residues. With V trimmed by 4 bases and J by 0 bases, 9 bases remained unmatched. Here the CDR3 reads CASSILGTGSSYEQYF. The CDR3 bases are TGCGCCAGCAGCATCCTTGGGACAGGTAGCTCCTACGAGCAGTACTTC.

The V and J genes are TRBV10-3 and TRBJ1-6; no clear D. The CDR3 has 15 amino acids. Germline CDR1 reads ENHRY; CDR2 reads SYGVKD. Trimming took 4 bases from V and 7 from J, leaving 14 bases between them. As DNA, the CDR3 is TGTGCCATCAGTGTAGACACCCCGATAAATTCACCCCTCCACTTT. Protein: CAISVDTPINSPLHF.

The chain recombines TRBV23-1 with TRBJ1-1; 10 bases fit TRBD1. TRBV23-1 is classed as an ORF, of uncertain function. CDR3 length: 16 residues. The ends lost 3 bases at V and 2 bases at J; junction bases unmatched: 6. The CDR3 spells CASSHPGQGINTEAFF. The CDR3 DNA reads TGCGCCAGCAGTCATCCGGGACAGGGGATCAACACTGAAGCTTTCTTT.

This sequence joins TRBV6-5 and TRBJ1-2; D is undetermined. Trimming shortened V by 6 bases and J by 13 bases, and 15 bases separated the two germline ends. CDR1 is MNHEY and CDR2 is SVGAGI in the germline V gene. The CDR3 totals 11 residues. The CDR3 reads CASSSAFWCTF. CDR3 coding DNA: TGTGCCAGCAGCTCCGCATTTTGGTGCACCTTC.

V gene TRBV4-3 combines with J gene TRBJ2-1; D not resolved. Trimming stripped 0 bases from V and 5 bases from J, with 11 bases between. Germline V gene lookup returns CDR1 LGHNA and CDR2 YSLEER. The CDR3 is made up of 15 amino acids. The CDR3 is CASSQDGVGDNEQFF. CDR3 nucleotide sequence: TGCGCCAGCAGCCAAGATGGGGTAGGAGACAATGAGCAGTTCTTC.

The gene calls are TRBV28 and TRBJ2-3; 9 nucleotides align to TRBD1. CDR3 length: 16 residues. CDR1 MDHEN and CDR2 SYDVKM come from the germline V gene. The V segment lost 4 bases and the J segment 6 bases; nucleotides outside the gene matches: 11. CDR3 in DNA: TGTGCCAGCAGTTCAAAGAGGTACAGGGGGCCGGATACGCAGTATTTT. Translation gives CASSSKRYRGPDTQYF. The full variable domain, its missing parts supplied by reference TRBV28 and TRBJ2-3, is DVKVTQSSRYLVKRTGEKVFLECVQDMDHENMFWYRQDPGLGLRLIYFSYDVKMKEKGDIPEGYSVSREKKERFSLILESASTNQTSMYLCASSSKRYRGPDTQYFGPGTRLTVL.

Worth noting for this clone: The junction does not match germline at one end; this may be a read error. The chain uses TRBV2 and TRBJ1-1; 7 nucleotides line up with TRBD1. The germline V gene encodes CDR1 SNHLY and CDR2 FYNNEI. This CDR3 has 15 amino acids. CDR3 residues: CASREGQVTNTEAFF. In DNA form, the CDR3 reads TGTGCCAGCAGGGAAGGACAGGTCACGAACACTGAAGCTTTCTTT.

V and J are TRBV6-5 and TRBJ1-5; maybe TRBD1 (5 bases). Trimming cost V 5 bases and J 1 base, with 9 bases left between them. Germline lookup yields CDR1 MNHEY and CDR2 SVGAGI. This CDR3 is 14 amino acids long. The CDR3: CASSPQESNQPQHF. CDR3 nucleotide sequence: TGTGCCAGCAGTCCACAGGAAAGCAATCAGCCCCAGCATTTT.

In regard to this clone: The sample contains more than one DNA sequence encoding this CDR3. The J gene is TRBJ1-1, the V gene TRBV9, with TRBD1 matching 7 bases. This CDR3 comprises 14 residues. The germline V gene encodes CDR1 SGDLS and CDR2 YYNGEE. Trimming removed 0 bases from V and 4 bases from J; junction bases left unmatched: 3. The CDR3 region has the DNA TGTGCCAGCAGCGTAGGAGGGGGCCCCACTGAAGCTTTCTTT. Encoded protein: CASSVGGGPTEAFF.

This chain connects TRBV5-1 to TRBJ1-2; unclear D gene. The V end lost 0 bases, the J end lost 0 bases, and 12 bases lay between the germline ends. CDR1 and CDR2 (germline): SGHRS, YFSETQ. The CDR3 spans 16 residues. CDR3 region: CASSLGYLGSNYGYTF. CDR3 bases: TGCGCCAGCAGCTTGGGGTACCTTGGGTCTAACTATGGCTACACCTTC.

In regard to this clone: This specimen includes other DNA sequences encoding the same CDR3. The chain couples TRBV6-6 to TRBJ1-2, with D uncertain. V lost 0 bases and J 3 bases, leaving 8 bases between the germline ends. Germline assignment: CDR1 MNHNY and CDR2 SVGAGI (reference sequence). The CDR3 has 14 amino acids. The CDR3 loop reads CASSYSEGDYGYTF. Here the CDR3 DNA reads TGTGCCAGCAGTTACTCGGAGGGTGACTATGGCTACACCTTC.

This clone has only one observation. This chain links TRBV7-8 with TRBJ1-5; no clear D. From germline, CDR1 is SGHVS and CDR2 FQNEAQ. This CDR3 comprises 17 residues. Deletions cut 1 base from V and 0 bases from J, with 13 bases between. The CDR3 bases are TGTGCCAGCAGCTTAGGCGGGGTTTCTTATAGCAATCAGCCCCAGCATTTT. It specifies CASSLGGVSYSNQPQHF.

This clone has only one observation. The chain carries TRBV2 and TRBJ2-7; 7 bases match TRBD1. Germline loops: CDR1 SNHLY, CDR2 FYNNEI. With V trimmed by 4 bases and J by 3 bases, 12 bases remained unmatched. There are 16 residues in the CDR3. CDR3 loop: CASSVRDSNSFYEQYF. Here the CDR3 DNA reads TGTGCCAGCAGTGTTAGGGACAGCAATTCTTTCTACGAGCAGTACTTC.

This clone was observed a few times. The CDR3 bases are TGTGCCAGCAGTTTAGAATTCGACAGGGGTGGCTACACCTTC. Translating gives CASSLEFDRGGYTF. The V and J genes are TRBV28 and TRBJ1-2; TRBD1 aligns across 8 bases. J lost 7 bases, V lost 2 bases, and 6 bases had no gene match. This CDR3 comprises 14 residues. CDR1 MDHEN and CDR2 SYDVKM come from the germline V gene.

This chain uses TRBV29-1 with TRBJ2-3; the D is unclear. The ends were cut back, 0 bases at V and 10 bases at J, with 8 bases in the middle. This CDR3 spans 11 amino acids. Germline CDR1 reads SQVTM; CDR2 reads ANQGSEA. CDR3 sequence (DNA): TGCAGCGTTGAAGACCCTGGGGCGCAGTATTTT. Amino acid sequence: CSVEDPGAQYF.